This TCR beta chain was documented in a study of shared clonotypes between healthy human individuals. Using immunoSEQ multiplex PCR, the repertoire was profiled, and TCRdb retains in-frame clones only, with some absent. The repertoire holds 740,000 or so clones, with 55% to 85% as singletons. Material for sequencing was memory CD4+ T cells sorted from blood. Specified subset: CD45RA-negative fraction. This receptor was taken from a woman younger than 45 in good health.

CDR3 residues: CASSLLAGPGGNIQYF. The CDR3 DNA reads TGTGCCAGCAGTCTACTAGCGGGCCCCGGCGGGAACATTCAGTACTTC. V gene TRBV2 combines with J gene TRBJ2-4; 9 bases match TRBD2. The J segment lost 7 bases and the V segment lost 5 bases, leaving 12 bases of the junction unmatched. Germline lookup yields CDR1 SNHLY and CDR2 FYNNEI. The CDR3 covers 16 residues. Together with reference TRBV2 and TRBJ2-4, the CDR3 gives the full variable domain: EPEVTQTPSHQVTQMGQEVILRCVPISNHLYFYWYRQILGQKVEFLVSFYNNEISEKSEIFDDQFSVERPDGSNFTLKIRSTKLEDSAMYFCASSLLAGPGGNIQYFGAGTRLSVL.